This T cell receptor (beta chain) stems from a study of T cell responses to AZD1222 COVID-19 vaccine (dated by TCRdb to 2020 to 2023). Regarding the research as a whole: TCR sequencing was performed for about 250 trial participants, of whom around 210 were given two doses of AZD1222 and around 25 were given two doses of MenACWY control vaccine. Enrollment into the trials was organized by age into subgroups of 18-55, 56-69 and 70-plus years, and those subgroups contained 148, 28 and 57 TCR-sequenced participants, respectively. Beyond this particular receptor, the publication reports: Conclusions about previously exposed vaccinees were limited because only a handful of AZD1222 recipients were SARS-CoV-2 seropositive at baseline. Reportedly, almost half of the unique spike-specific TCRs recognized epitopes lying outside the regions that are mutated in the B.1.351 and B.1.1.7 variants. No day 14 peak-response samples were available, so repertoires were characterized only after the peak T cell response. Most participants were white British and females outnumbered males, and the authors suggested that clonal diversity may have been underestimated. In the small 56-69-year group, the increase in depth fell short of significance, most likely because of low power. After two AZD1222 doses, spike-specific TCR breadth and depth were significantly higher than at day 0 and than in MenACWY recipients. The whole spike protein was spanned by vaccine-associated CD4 TCRs, and dominant responses were seen in regions 160-218 and 743-854.

The CDR3 regions of human TCRbeta chains were subjected to immunosequencing. The authors processed their data as follows. Repertoire TCRs were matched against a reference library of SARS-CoV-2-specific TCRs generated with the MIRA antigen-specificity platform. Breadth was defined as the fraction of unique TCRs that were SARS-CoV-2-associated, and depth was defined as the fraction of total T cells that were SARS-CoV-2-associated. Each spike-specific TCR was assigned to its reactive spike region and to a CD4 or CD8 class using the MIRA data. Log10-transformed breadth and depth values were compared by one-way ANOVA with Sidak's multiple comparisons tests. Imported from immuneACCESS, the table was reduced by TCRdb to in-frame sequences with V and J called. These copies leave out some clones; in studies compared against another copy, an unresolved V gene accounts for under half, and the cause of the remainder is not known. That table furnishes V, J and clone size, whereas the DNA furnished D and trimming. A total of about 270,000 clones appear in this sample, almost 95% of them only once. 0.55% of the sample goes to the ten largest clones.

To note about this clone: Its binding antigen is unknown. One base away there is no much larger clone; base qualities are not given.

The sample's time point, from its label and the paper: about 28 days (+/-7) after the second vaccine dose. AZD1222 recipients given second doses at about 4 weeks or at about 12 weeks were pooled, since spike-specific TCR depth and breadth were not found to differ between the two schedules. The vaccinee samples were drawn from two UK trials, COV001 and COV002, one of which was a single-blind randomized controlled phase 2/3 trial testing AZD1222 (ChAdOx1 nCoV-19) in healthy adults. For TCRbeta chain sequencing, PBMC samples were collected from trial participants at day 0 and at day 28 after the second dose. V was cut back by 3 bases and J by 1 base, leaving a gap of 17 bases between them. Reading the germline V gene gives CDR1 SGDLS and CDR2 YYNGEE. The CDR3 covers 16 residues, taking in both the cysteine and the phenylalanine. Only the CDR3 portion is preserved as DNA: 48 bases, with reading frame beginning at the first base.

The sequence came from an adult who received the AZD1222 COVID-19 vaccine. Sequencing used peripheral blood, obtained 28 days after the second AZD1222 dose. Rearrangement joined TRBV9 to TRBJ2-7; TRBD2 might be the D gene, on 5 matching bases. The CDR3 loop reads CASSAPRRRTSYEQYF. The nucleotides read TGTGCCAGCAGCGCCCCGAGGAGGAGAACGTCCTACGAGCAGTACTTC. The CDR3, completed at both ends by the reference TRBV9 and TRBJ2-7 genes, gives the full variable domain DSGVTQTPKHLITATGQRVTLRCSPRSGDLSVYWYQQSLDQGLQFLIQYYNGEERAKGNILERFSAQQFPDLHSELNLSSLELGDSALYFCASSAPRRRTSYEQYFGPGTRLTVT.